Sequencing of this T cell receptor beta chain was carried out in a study of identical twins. The J segment lost 7 bases and the V segment lost 0 bases, leaving 12 bases of the junction unmatched. This CDR3 has 18 amino acids. The germline gives CDR1 MGHRA, CDR2 YSYEKL. Through template switching, a universal primer site was introduced, and the cDNA contained unique molecular identifiers. TCRdb fed the 5' RACE reads into MiXCR, producing one record per CDR3 protein. The repertoire holds hundreds of thousands of distinct CDR3 sequences, approximately 6.1% seen once, with 1.5% to 2% in the top ten. This receptor was obtained from a man aged 18 to 30 in good health. Sequenced material: naive T cells sorted from blood. The chain is built from TRBV4-1 and TRBJ2-4; 10 nucleotides agree with TRBD2. CDR3 DNA: TGCGCCAGCAGCCAAGAGGGATTGCTAGCGGGAGCTCGGAACATTCAGTACTTC. This encodes CASSQEGLLAGARNIQYF.